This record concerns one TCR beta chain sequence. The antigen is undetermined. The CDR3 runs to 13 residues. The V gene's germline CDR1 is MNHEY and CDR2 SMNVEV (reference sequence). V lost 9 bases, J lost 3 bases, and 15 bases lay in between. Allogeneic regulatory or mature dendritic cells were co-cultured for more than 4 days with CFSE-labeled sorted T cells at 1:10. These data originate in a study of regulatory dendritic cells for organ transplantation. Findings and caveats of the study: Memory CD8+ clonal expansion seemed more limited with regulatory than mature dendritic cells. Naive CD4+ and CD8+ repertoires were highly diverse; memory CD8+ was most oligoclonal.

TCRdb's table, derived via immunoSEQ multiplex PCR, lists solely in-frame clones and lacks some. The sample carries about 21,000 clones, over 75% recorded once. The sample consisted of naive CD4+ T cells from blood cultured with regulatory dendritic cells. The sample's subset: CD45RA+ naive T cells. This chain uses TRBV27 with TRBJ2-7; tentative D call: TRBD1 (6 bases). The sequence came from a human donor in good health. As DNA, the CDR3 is TGTGCCAGAAGCCGGGACACCGACTACGAGCAGTACTTC. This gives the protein CARSRDTDYEQYF.